Shown below are 14 T cell receptor beta chains from a single sample sequenced in a study of cytomegalovirus exposure and HLA in healthy donors. Clones were read by immunoSEQ multiplex PCR, and TCRdb kept only the in-frame ones, dropping some. The sample lists roughly 330,000 clones; about nine tenths were seen once. Sequenced: PBMCs. These receptors came from a woman in her twenties or thirties in good health and CMV-seropositive.

The chain recombines TRBV30 with TRBJ2-3; TRBD2 agrees at 9 bases. Germline CDR1 reads GTSNPN; CDR2 reads SVGIG (reference sequence). This CDR3 is 16 amino acids long. The ends lost 0 bases at V and 2 bases at J; junction bases unmatched: 6. CDR3 sequence reads: CAWSVTPSGVTDTQYF. CDR3 bases: TGTGCCTGGAGTGTAACCCCTAGCGGGGTCACAGATACGCAGTATTTT.

This sequence joins TRBV5-1 and TRBJ2-2; D is undetermined. This CDR3 has 13 residues. V was shortened by 2 bases and J by 6 bases, with 8 bases between the two germline ends. Germline V CDR1 and CDR2: SGHRS, YFSETQ. The chain's CDR3 is CASSFLDAGELFF. The DNA for the CDR3 is TGCGCCAGCAGCTTCCTCGACGCCGGGGAGCTGTTTTTT.

The chain combines TRBV5-1 with TRBJ1-6; 7 bases are a match to TRBD1. The CDR3 spans 17 residues. Germline CDR1 reads SGHRS; CDR2 reads YFSETQ. J was trimmed by 0 bases and V by 4 bases; bases with no gene match: 7. CDR3 in amino acids: CASSPRDSISYNSPLHF. As DNA, the CDR3 is TGCGCCAGCAGCCCCAGGGACAGCATCTCCTATAATTCACCCCTCCACTTT.

The gene calls are TRBV27 and TRBJ1-1, with TRBD1 identical over 7 bases. Germline loops: CDR1 MNHEY, CDR2 SMNVEV (reference sequence). Trimming cost V 6 bases and J 0 bases; bases outside gene matches: 7. The CDR3 covers 15 residues. CDR3 protein: CASRKQGNMNTEAFF. The CDR3 DNA is TGTGCCAGCAGGAAACAGGGGAATATGAACACTGAAGCTTTCTTT.

The chain employs TRBV18 and TRBJ2-7, with a weak D call TRBD2 (5 bases). Germline V gene sequence: CDR1 KGHSH, CDR2 LQKENI. Trimming cost V 3 bases and J 5 bases, with 20 bases left between them. The CDR3 extends over 16 amino acids. The CDR3 DNA sequence: TGTGCCAGCTCACCTTTGCCCGGCGGGCAAAACGACGAGCAGTACTTC. Protein: CASSPLPGGQNDEQYF. The entire variable domain, with the rest obtained from reference TRBV18 and TRBJ2-7, is as follows: NAGVMQNPRHLVRRRGQEARLRCSPMKGHSHVYWYRQLPEEGLKFMVYLQKENIIDESGMPKERFSAEFPKEGPSILRIQQVVRGDSAAYFCASSPLPGGQNDEQYFGPGTRLTVT.

The chain recombines TRBV13 with TRBJ1-1; D call uncertain. V was cut by 4 bases and J by 1 base, with 16 bases left in between. The CDR3 runs to 16 residues. Germline CDR1 and CDR2: PRHDT and FYEKMQ (reference sequence). The chain's CDR3 is CASSSNPRERNTEAFF. Here the CDR3 DNA reads TGTGCCAGCAGCTCCAACCCCCGGGAAAGGAACACTGAAGCTTTCTTT.

V gene TRBV4-1 combines with J gene TRBJ2-7; maybe TRBD2 (5 bases). V was pared by 4 bases and J by 7 bases, with 11 bases between. This CDR3 contains 12 residues. From germline, CDR1 is MGHRA and CDR2 YSYEKL. CDR3: CASSRDGVEQYF. CDR3 nucleotide sequence: TGCGCCAGCAGCCGAGACGGGGTAGAGCAGTACTTC.

The rearrangement joins TRBV29-1 to TRBJ2-1; 12 bases line up with TRBD2. The CDR3 has 16 residues. Per germline, CDR1 SQVTM and CDR2 ANQGSEA. The trim removed 8 bases at V and 3 bases at J, leaving 11 bases unmatched. This chain's CDR3 is CSPAGLAGGIYNEQFF. CDR3 bases: TGCAGCCCGGCCGGGCTAGCGGGAGGGATCTACAATGAGCAGTTCTTC.

This clone was picked up one time. The chain carries TRBV30 and TRBJ1-5; the match to TRBD1 covers 8 bases. The CDR3 is 15 residues long. Losses at the gene ends were 4 bases for V and 2 bases for J; bases not matched to a gene: 7. Germline CDR1 is GTSNPN and CDR2 is SVGIG (reference sequence). CDR3 in DNA: TGTGCCTGGAAGGCCGGGACAGGAGGCAATCAGCCCCAGCATTTT. Protein: CAWKAGTGGNQPQHF.

This clone was seen just once. V usage is TRBV4-1 and J usage is TRBJ2-7; 15 bases match TRBD2. CDR1 is MGHRA, CDR2 YSYEKL, per germline. V was clipped by 4 bases and J by 7 bases; unmatched bases: 14. The CDR3 runs 18 residues. The CDR3 nucleotides read TGCGCCAGCAGCCCGGGACTAGCGGGAGGTCCCAATCGAGGGGAGCAGTACTTC. Protein: CASSPGLAGGPNRGEQYF.

This chain connects TRBV2 to TRBJ2-3; D not resolved. The CDR3 is 12 residues long. CDR1 is SNHLY and CDR2 is FYNNEI in the germline V gene. V was clipped by 0 bases and J by 7 bases, with 5 bases between them. CDR3: CASSEAGNTQYF. The DNA for the CDR3 is TGTGCCAGCAGTGAAGCGGGGAATACGCAGTATTTT. The whole variable domain, remainder taken from reference TRBV2 and TRBJ2-3, is EPEVTQTPSHQVTQMGQEVILRCVPISNHLYFYWYRQILGQKVEFLVSFYNNEISEKSEIFDDQFSVERPDGSNFTLKIRSTKLEDSAMYFCASSEAGNTQYFGPGTRLTVL.

The rearrangement links TRBV4-1 to TRBJ1-1, with D possibly matching TRBD1 (5 bases). Germline-derived CDR1 and CDR2 are MGHRA and YSYEKL. V was shortened by 1 base and J by 8 bases, with 5 bases between the two germline ends. The CDR3 contains 11 residues. The CDR3 sequence is CASSQAGEAFF. The DNA for the CDR3 is TGCGCCAGCAGCCAAGCAGGGGAAGCTTTCTTT.

This chain uses TRBV7-3 with TRBJ2-3; D is unresolved. CDR3 length: 15 residues. V shed 0 bases and J shed 1 base, with 8 bases lying between them. The germline V gene has CDR1 SGHTA and CDR2 FQGTGA. CDR3 nucleotides: TGTGCCAGCAGCTTAACCCGAGATTGCACAGATACGCAGTATTTT. Translated: CASSLTRDCTDTQYF.

J is TRBJ2-3 and V is TRBV7-8, with 14 bases matching TRBD2. V shed 3 bases, J shed 6 bases, and the junction held 8 bases outside the gene matches. Germline CDR1 SGHVS, CDR2 FQNEAQ. This CDR3 has 17 residues. CDR3 bases: TGTGCCAGCAGCTTTCCGGGACTAGCGGGGGCCCGGGATACGCAGTATTTT. This encodes CASSFPGLAGARDTQYF.